The 4 T cell receptor beta chains below all came from one sample that was sequenced in a study of cytomegalovirus exposure and HLA in healthy donors. Here immunoSEQ multiplex PCR was the method, and the copy in TCRdb shows in-frame clones only, minus some. The sample has tens of thousands of clones, roughly 90% seen once. The specimen sequenced was PBMCs. These receptors were collected from a man aged 25-40 years in good health and CMV-seronegative.

The chain has TRBV18 and TRBJ2-5; 9 nucleotides agree with TRBD1. Trimming took 3 bases from V and 5 from J; bases not matched to a gene: 4. The CDR3 contains 14 residues. In germline, CDR1 is KGHSH, CDR2 LQKENI. DNA for the CDR3: TGTGCCAGCTCACCGAACAGGGGGCCTGAGACCCAGTACTTC. It is translated as CASSPNRGPETQYF.

In this sample, this clone turned up once. This CDR3 reads CATLGGGGHTEAFF. The DNA of the CDR3 is TGTGCCACCTTGGGAGGGGGGGGTCACACTGAAGCTTTCTTT. The gene calls are TRBV15 and TRBJ1-1, with a tentative D call TRBD1 (6 bases). Germline loops: CDR1 LNHNV, CDR2 YYDKDF (reference sequence). Trimming cost V 8 bases and J 3 bases, with 16 bases left between them. The CDR3 sequence is 14 residues long. Variable domain in full (rest from reference TRBV15 and TRBJ1-1): DAMVIQNPRYQVTQFGKPVTLSCSQTLNHNVMYWYQQKSSQAPKLLFHYYDKDFNNEADTPDNFQSRRPNTSFCFLDIRSPGLGDTAMYLCATLGGGGHTEAFFGQGTRLTVV.

The chain employs TRBV5-1 and TRBJ2-2, with 9 bases aligning to TRBD1. The CDR3 extends over 16 amino acids. Trimming removed 2 bases from V and 6 bases from J; junction bases left unmatched: 8. CDR1 and CDR2 from the germline V gene are SGHRS and YFSETQ. Written as DNA, the CDR3 is TGCGCCAGCAGCTTTGGGACAGGGACTTTAGCCGGGGAGCTGTTTTTT. It specifies CASSFGTGTLAGELFF.

The rearrangement links TRBV19 to TRBJ2-7; 9 nucleotides align to TRBD1. Germline V gene lookup returns CDR1 LNHDA and CDR2 SQIVND (reference sequence). This CDR3 spans 15 amino acids. Germline trimming cut 6 bases from V and 4 bases from J; bases unmatched to any gene: 10. CDR3 protein: CASSSRGQGGYEQYF. DNA of the CDR3: TGTGCCAGTAGCTCCCGGGGACAGGGAGGATACGAGCAGTACTTC.